Described below is a single T cell receptor beta chain sequence and its context. The source of the sample is a study of cytomegalovirus exposure and HLA in healthy donors. PCR amplification relied on 60 Vbeta primers (plus 13 Jbeta primers). The data were produced by immunoSEQ multiplex PCR, yet TCRdb's version contains in-frame clones alone and is incomplete. The sample has roughly 250,000 clones, under 80% seen once; the top ten hold about 2.1%. The length of the CDR3 is 16 residues. Trimming at V came to 0 bases and at J to 7 bases, leaving 3 bases not matched to a gene. Germline V gene data show CDR1 as MNHEY and CDR2 as SVGAGI.

The clonotype originates from a female donor in good health and CMV-seronegative. The chain links TRBV6-5 to TRBJ2-2; TRBD1 matches 12 bases. Sample: PBMCs. The CDR3 sequence is CASSYSGTGGVGELFF. CDR3 DNA: TGTGCCAGCAGTTACTCCGGGACAGGGGGCGTCGGGGAGCTGTTTTTT.